This T cell receptor (beta chain) was captured in a study of T-cell reconstitution after alpha-beta-depleted transplantation in children. This clonotype was seen more than once but under ten times. The germline gives CDR1 DFQATT, CDR2 SNEGSKA (reference sequence). The V and J ends lost 0 bases and 8 bases, in that order; junction bases with no gene match: 13. The CDR3 totals 18 residues. Library preparation (for TCRbeta) was performed with unique molecular identifiers. TCRdb reprocessed the PCR reads with MiXCR, giving one entry per CDR3 protein. Of some 490,000 distinct CDR3 sequences listed, around an eighth are singletons.

The TCR sequence derives from a human donor who donated a stem cell graft to a child with combined immunodeficiency. V usage is TRBV20-1 and J usage is TRBJ2-1, with TRBD2 matching over 13 bases. The specimen comprised PBMCs from the stem cell graft donor, sampled from the stem cell graft. DNA for the CDR3: TGCAGTGCTAGAGATACACTAGCGGGAGGGCCCCACGGGGATGAGCAGTTCTTC. Translating gives CSARDTLAGGPHGDEQFF.